This TCR beta chain originates from a study of cytomegalovirus exposure and HLA in healthy donors. A note on this clone: Its target is not known. This specimen includes other DNA sequences encoding the same CDR3.

Study-wide results and caveats: Cytomegalovirus-associated status was assigned to 164 TCR beta chains. One variant, a missense change in DCLRE1C, was linked in a later analysis to TCR beta V- and J-gene trimming. The classifier reportedly diagnosed cytomegalovirus status with high sensitivity and specificity.

Germline values: CDR1 LNHDA, CDR2 SQIVND (reference sequence). After removal of 6 bases from V and 4 bases from J, the junction contained 0 bases not matched to a gene. The CDR3 covers 12 residues. The PCR made use of 60 Vbeta and 13 Jbeta primers. Profiled with immunoSEQ multiplex PCR; TCRdb holds only in-frame clones, not every one. This sample has 200,000 to 250,000 clones, with 70% to 90% found just once. The rearrangement uses TRBV19 and TRBJ2-5; 9 nucleotides match TRBD2. This TCR was recovered from a human donor in good health. Source material: PBMCs. For the CDR3, the DNA is TGTGCCAGTAGACTAGCGGGAGAGACCCAGTACTTC. This codes for CASRLAGETQYF. Using reference TRBV19 and TRBJ2-5 for the parts outside the CDR3, the full variable domain is DGGITQSPKYLFRKEGQNVTLSCEQNLNHDAMYWYRQDPGQGLRLIYYSQIVNDFQKGDIAEGYSVSREKKESFPLTVTSAQKNPTAFYLCASRLAGETQYFGPGTRLLVL.